The T cell receptor (beta chain) described here comes from a study of blood T cell repertoires in COVID-19 (TCRdb year 2020). Study-level background: The collaborator samples originated in the United States, Italy and Spain and spanned the acute and convalescent phases of COVID-19. Samples came from the ongoing ImmuneRACE study (first 160 participants) plus 1,254 subjects from 6 global collaborators. The sample metadata nearly always contained a de-identified subject ID, COVID-19 status, age in years and sex. The repertoires were made available in a free public database intended to serve as a resource for research on the immune response to SARS-CoV-2. The material from the prospective study consisted of cDNA or gDNA derived from T cells, B-cell-depleted T cells, or PBMCs. Subjects who had been exposed to COVID-19, were actively infected with it, or had recovered from it provided the deeply sampled blood TCRbeta repertoires that made up the dataset. Where available, HLA class I and class II types were obtained from metadata supplied by the sample provider rather than from assay-based typing.

The immunoSEQ Assay, a bias-controlled multiplex PCR, was used to amplify TCRbeta CDR3 regions from genomic DNA. The published analysis was carried out like this. The number of nucleated cells in each sample was estimated from the amplification of reference gene primers within the assay. Sequence reads were collapsed and filtered to measure the absolute abundance of every unique TCRbeta CDR3 rearrangement. For each sample, productive Simpson clonality was calculated by taking the square root of Simpson's diversity index across productive rearrangements. Not all clones reach the TCRdb copy of this immuneACCESS table, which keeps in-frame sequences only. Checked studies attribute under half of the gap to unresolved V genes and leave the rest unexplained. V, J and clone size reflect that table, while D and trimming were determined from the DNA. Recorded for this sample are approximately 300,000 clones; more than 80% of them occurred a single time. The ten largest clones represent 6% to 7% of the sample.

Here is what the overall study found, with its caveats: Clinical and demographic metadata were provided uncurated, with the amount varying by source and participant.

Points on this clone: Its antigen target is currently unknown. No quality values exist for individual bases; no much larger clone is one base distant.

In Seattle, one collaborating source enrolled patients while the infection was active and tracked those patients longitudinally over the course of disease. Collaborating institutions collected whole blood in K2EDTA tubes following their own protocols. For TCRbeta analysis, collaborators shipped samples as frozen whole blood, isolated PBMCs, or DNA extracted from either of those sample types. The TCR originated in a woman in her thirties with COVID-19, enrolled during active disease. Sequenced material: peripheral blood.

The CDR3 protein: CASSVLTGGGETQYF. The nucleotide sequence is TGTGCCAGCAGCGTCTTGACGGGAGGGGGGGAGACCCAGTACTTC. Recombination joined TRBV9 with TRBJ2-5, with TRBD2 matching 8 junction bases. From V the trimming removes 2 bases and from J it removes 5 bases, while the gene matches leave 8 bases of the junction unaccounted for. For CDR1 and CDR2, the germline V gene lists SGDLS and YYNGEE. Its CDR3 holds 15 amino acids, cysteine through phenylalanine. Just the 45-base CDR3 DNA is kept, in frame starting at base 1.